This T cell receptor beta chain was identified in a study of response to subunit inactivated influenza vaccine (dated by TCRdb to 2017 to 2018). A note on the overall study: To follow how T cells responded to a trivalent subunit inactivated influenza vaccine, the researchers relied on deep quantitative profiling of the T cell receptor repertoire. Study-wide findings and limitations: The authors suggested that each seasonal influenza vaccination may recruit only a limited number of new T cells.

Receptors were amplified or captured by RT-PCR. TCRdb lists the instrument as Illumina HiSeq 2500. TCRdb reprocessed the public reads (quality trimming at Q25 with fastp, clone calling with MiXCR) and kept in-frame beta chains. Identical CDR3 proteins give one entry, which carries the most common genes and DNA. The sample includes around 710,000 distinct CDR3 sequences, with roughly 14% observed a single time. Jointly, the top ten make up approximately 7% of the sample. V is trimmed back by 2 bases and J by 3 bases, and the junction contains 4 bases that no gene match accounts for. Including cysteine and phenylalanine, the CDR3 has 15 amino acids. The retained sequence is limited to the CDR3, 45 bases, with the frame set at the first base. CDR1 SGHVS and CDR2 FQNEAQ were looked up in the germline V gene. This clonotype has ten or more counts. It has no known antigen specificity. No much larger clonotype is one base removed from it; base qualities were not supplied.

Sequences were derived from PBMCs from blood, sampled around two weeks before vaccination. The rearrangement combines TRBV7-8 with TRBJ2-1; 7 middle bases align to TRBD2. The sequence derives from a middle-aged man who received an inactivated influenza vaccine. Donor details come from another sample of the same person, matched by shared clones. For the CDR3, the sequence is CASSLSASGYNEQFF. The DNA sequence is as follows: TGTGCCAGCAGCTTATCGGCTAGCGGCTACAATGAGCAGTTCTTC.